The subject of this entry is one T cell receptor beta chain. No antigen is known for it. The sample comes from a study of response to subunit inactivated influenza vaccine. Germline V gene sequence: CDR1 ENHRY, CDR2 SYGVKD. Trimming cost V 6 bases and J 4 bases; bases outside gene matches: 5. There are 13 residues in the CDR3. Study-level findings and limits: Authors suggested few new T cells are recruited by each seasonal influenza vaccination.

TCRdb analysed the RT-PCR reads with MiXCR anew, one entry per CDR3 protein. Here the sample spans roughly 670,000 distinct CDR3 sequences, less than 15% being singletons. The rearrangement links TRBV10-3 to TRBJ2-7, with 8 bases fitting TRBD1. The sequence came from a man aged 50-59 years who received an inactivated influenza vaccine. Material: PBMCs from blood, obtained 14 to 15 days before vaccination. In nucleotides, the CDR3 is TGTGCCATCAGCCCGGACAGGGAGTACGAGCAGTACTTC. Encoded protein: CAISPDREYEQYF.